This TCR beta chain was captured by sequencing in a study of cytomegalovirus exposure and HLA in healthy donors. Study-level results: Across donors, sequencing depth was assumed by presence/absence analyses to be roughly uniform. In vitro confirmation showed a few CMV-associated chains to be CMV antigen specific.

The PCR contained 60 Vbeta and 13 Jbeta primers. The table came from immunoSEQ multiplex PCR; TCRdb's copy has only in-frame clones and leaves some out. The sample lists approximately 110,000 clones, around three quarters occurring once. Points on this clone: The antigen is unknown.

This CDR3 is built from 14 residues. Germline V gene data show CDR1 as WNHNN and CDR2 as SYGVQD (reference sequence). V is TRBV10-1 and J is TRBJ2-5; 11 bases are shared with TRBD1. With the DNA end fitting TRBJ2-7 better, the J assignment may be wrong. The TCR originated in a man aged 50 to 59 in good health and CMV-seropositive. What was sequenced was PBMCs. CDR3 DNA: TGCGCCAGCAGCCGGGACAGGGGGTCCAACGAGCAGTACTTC. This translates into CASSRDRGSNEQYF.